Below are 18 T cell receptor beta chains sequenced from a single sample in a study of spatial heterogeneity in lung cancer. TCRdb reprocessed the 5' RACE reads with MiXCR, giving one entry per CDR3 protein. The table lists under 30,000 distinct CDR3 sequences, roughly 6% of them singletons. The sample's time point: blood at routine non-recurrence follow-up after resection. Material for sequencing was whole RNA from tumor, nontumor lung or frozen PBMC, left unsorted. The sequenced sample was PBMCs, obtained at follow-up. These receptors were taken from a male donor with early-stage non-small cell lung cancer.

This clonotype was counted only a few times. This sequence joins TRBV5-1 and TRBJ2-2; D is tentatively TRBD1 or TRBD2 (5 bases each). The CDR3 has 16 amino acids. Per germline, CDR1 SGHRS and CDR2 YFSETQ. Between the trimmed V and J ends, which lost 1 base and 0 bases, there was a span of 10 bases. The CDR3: CASSLIEGPNTGELFF. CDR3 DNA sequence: TGCGCCAGCAGCTTGATCGAGGGACCGAACACCGGGGAGCTGTTTTTT.

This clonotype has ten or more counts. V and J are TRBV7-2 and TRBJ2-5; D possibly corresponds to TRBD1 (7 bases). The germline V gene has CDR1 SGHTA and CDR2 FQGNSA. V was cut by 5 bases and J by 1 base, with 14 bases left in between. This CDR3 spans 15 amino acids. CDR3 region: CASSPQGDFQETQYF. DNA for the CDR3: TGTGCCAGCAGCCCGCAGGGGGACTTCCAAGAGACCCAGTACTTC.

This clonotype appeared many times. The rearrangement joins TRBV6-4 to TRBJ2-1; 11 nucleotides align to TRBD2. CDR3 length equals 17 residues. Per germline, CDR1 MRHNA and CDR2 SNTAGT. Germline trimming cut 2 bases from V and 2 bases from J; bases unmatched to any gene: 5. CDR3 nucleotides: TGTGCCAGCAGTGACCACCAGACTAGCGGGGCCTACAATGAGCAGTTCTTC. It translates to CASSDHQTSGAYNEQFF.

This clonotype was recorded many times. Here the CDR3 DNA reads TGTGCCAGCAGCTCGGGGGTAACAGATACGCAGTATTTT. Protein product: CASSSGVTDTQYF. The V and J genes are TRBV11-3 and TRBJ2-3; D is perhaps TRBD2 (6 bases). This CDR3 is built from 13 residues. Germline V lookup: CDR1 SGHNT, CDR2 YENEEA. V was clipped by 4 bases and J by 3 bases, with 8 bases between them. Full variable domain (remainder filled in from reference TRBV11-3 and TRBJ2-3): EAGVVQSPRYKIIEKKQPVAFWCNPISGHNTLYWYLQNLGQGPELLIRYENEEAVDDSQLPKDRFSAERLKGVDSTLKIQPAELGDSAVYLCASSSGVTDTQYFGPGTRLTVL.

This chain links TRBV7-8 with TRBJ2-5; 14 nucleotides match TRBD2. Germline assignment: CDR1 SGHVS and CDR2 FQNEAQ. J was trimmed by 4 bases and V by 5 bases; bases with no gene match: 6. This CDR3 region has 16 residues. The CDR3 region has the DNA TGTGCCAGCAGCCCTGGACTAGCGGGAGGCTCAGAGACCCAGTACTTC. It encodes CASSPGLAGGSETQYF.

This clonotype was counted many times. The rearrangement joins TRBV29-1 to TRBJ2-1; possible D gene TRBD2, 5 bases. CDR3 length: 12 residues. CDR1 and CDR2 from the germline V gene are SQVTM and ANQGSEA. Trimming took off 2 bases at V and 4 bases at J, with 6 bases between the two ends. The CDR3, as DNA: TGCAGCGTTGAATCGGGGTACAATGAGCAGTTCTTC. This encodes CSVESGYNEQFF.

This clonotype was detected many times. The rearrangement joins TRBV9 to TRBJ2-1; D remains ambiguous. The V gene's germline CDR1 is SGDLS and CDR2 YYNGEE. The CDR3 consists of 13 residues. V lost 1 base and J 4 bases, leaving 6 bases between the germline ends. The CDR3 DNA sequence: TGTGCCAGCAGCGTAACCATATACAATGAGCAGTTCTTC. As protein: CASSVTIYNEQFF.

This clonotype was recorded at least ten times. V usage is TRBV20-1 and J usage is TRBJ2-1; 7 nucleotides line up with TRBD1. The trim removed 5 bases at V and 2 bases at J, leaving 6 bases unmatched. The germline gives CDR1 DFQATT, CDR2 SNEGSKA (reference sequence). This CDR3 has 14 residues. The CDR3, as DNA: TGCAGTGCTCATACCGACAGGGCCTACAATGAGCAGTTCTTC. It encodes CSAHTDRAYNEQFF.

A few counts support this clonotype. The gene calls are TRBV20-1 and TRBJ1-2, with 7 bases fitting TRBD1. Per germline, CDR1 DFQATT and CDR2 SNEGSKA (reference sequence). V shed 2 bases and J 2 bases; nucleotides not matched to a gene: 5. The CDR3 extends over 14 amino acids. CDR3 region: CSARPKTGNYGYTF. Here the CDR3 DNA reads TGCAGTGCTAGACCCAAGACAGGGAACTATGGCTACACCTTC.

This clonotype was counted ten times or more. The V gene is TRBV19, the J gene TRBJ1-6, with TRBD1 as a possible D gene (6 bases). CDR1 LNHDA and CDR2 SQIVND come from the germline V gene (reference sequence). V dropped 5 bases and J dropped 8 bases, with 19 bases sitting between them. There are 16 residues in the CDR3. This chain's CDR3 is CASSRGQGRWDSPLHF. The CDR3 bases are TGTGCCAGTAGTCGCGGGCAGGGGCGTTGGGATTCACCCCTCCACTTT.

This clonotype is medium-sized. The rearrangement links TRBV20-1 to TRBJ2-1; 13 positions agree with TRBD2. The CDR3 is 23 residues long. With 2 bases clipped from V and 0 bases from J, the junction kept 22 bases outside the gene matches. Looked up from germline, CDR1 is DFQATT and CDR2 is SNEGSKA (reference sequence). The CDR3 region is CSARREFGTSGAPHQSSYNEQFF. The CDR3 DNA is TGCAGTGCTAGAAGGGAGTTCGGGACTAGCGGGGCCCCACATCAGAGCTCCTACAATGAGCAGTTCTTC.

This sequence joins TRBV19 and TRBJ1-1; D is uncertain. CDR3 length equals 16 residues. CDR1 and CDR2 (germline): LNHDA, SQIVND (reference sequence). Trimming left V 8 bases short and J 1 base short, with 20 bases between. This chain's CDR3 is CASDVRRAASNTEAFF. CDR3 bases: TGTGCCAGTGATGTTCGGAGGGCAGCCTCGAACACTGAAGCTTTCTTT.

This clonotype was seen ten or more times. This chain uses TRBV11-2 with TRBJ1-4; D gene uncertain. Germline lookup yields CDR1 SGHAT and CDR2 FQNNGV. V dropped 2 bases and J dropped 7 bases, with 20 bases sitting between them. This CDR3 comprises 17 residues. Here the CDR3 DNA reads TGTGCCAGCAGCTTATCACACTTTCAAGCATTGACTGAAAAACTGTTTTTT. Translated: CASSLSHFQALTEKLFF.

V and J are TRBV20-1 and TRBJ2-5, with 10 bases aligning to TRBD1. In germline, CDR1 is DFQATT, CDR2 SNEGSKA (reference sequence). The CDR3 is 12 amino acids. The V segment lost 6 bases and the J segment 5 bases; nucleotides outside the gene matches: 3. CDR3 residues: CSATGGLETQYF. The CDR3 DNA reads TGCAGTGCGACAGGGGGCCTGGAGACCCAGTACTTC.

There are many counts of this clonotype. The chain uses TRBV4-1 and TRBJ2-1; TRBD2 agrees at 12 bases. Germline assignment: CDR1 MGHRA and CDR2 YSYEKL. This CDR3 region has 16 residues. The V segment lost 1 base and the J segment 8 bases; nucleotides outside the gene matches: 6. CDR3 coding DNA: TGCGCCAGCAGCCAAGGTACTAGCGGGGGGCAGGATGAGCAGTTCTTC. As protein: CASSQGTSGGQDEQFF.

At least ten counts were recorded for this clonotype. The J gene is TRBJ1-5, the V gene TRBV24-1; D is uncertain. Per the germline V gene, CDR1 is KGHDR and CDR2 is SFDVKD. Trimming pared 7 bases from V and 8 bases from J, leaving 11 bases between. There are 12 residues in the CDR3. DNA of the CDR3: TGTGCCACCAGCGACTCAGGCGAGCCCCAGCATTTT. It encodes CATSDSGEPQHF.

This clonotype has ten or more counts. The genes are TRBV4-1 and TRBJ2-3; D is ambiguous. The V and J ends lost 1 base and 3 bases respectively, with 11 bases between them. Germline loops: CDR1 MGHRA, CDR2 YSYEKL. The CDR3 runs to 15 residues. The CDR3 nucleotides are TGCGCCAGCAGCCAAGTTGGGTTAGAGACAGATACGCAGTATTTT. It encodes CASSQVGLETDTQYF.

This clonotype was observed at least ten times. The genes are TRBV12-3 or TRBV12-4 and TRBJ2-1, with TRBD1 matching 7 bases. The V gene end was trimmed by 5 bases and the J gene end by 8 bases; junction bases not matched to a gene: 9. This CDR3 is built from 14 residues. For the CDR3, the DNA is TGTGCCAGCAGTCCGAACAGGGGTCGCGATGAGCAGTTCTTC. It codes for CASSPNRGRDEQFF.